The T cell receptor (beta chain) under discussion was sequenced for a study of siplizumab effects on memory and regulatory T cells. Whole-study findings and limits: Siplizumab caused a significant drop in alloreactive sequences traceable to unstimulated CD4+ memory cells. Roughly 75-96% of dividing CD4+ or CD8+ clones were without an attributable naive or memory phenotype. Naive T cells seemed more diverse than memory cells and seemed major alloresponse contributors.

The V end was cut by 0 bases, the J end by 4 bases, with 4 bases between. This CDR3 spans 12 amino acids. Germline V gene sequence: CDR1 SGHNT, CDR2 YYREEE (reference sequence). Assay: immunoSEQ multiplex PCR; the TCRdb copy retains only in-frame clones and omits some. The data contain around 100,000 clones, more than 90% of them singletons. This clone was seen once. Antigen specificity is unknown. The chain carries TRBV5-4 and TRBJ1-2; no firm D call. Sequenced: CD4+ T cells sorted from blood. The receptor's source is a human donor in good health. The CDR3 here is CASSLDGYGYTF. The CDR3, as DNA: TGTGCCAGCAGCTTGGATGGCTATGGCTACACCTTC. Using reference TRBV5-4 and TRBJ1-2 for the parts outside the CDR3, the full variable domain is ETGVTQSPTHLIKTRGQQVTLRCSSQSGHNTVSWYQQALGQGPQFIFQYYREEENGRGNFPPRFSGLQFPNYSSELNVNALELDDSALYLCASSLDGYGYTFGSGTRLTVV.